This T cell receptor beta chain was recovered during a study of OX40 agonist ivuxolimab in advanced cancers. Study details: Allowance was made for prior anti-PD-1, anti-PD-L1 or anti-CTLA-4 therapy, and 35% to 40% had some.

This clone was found a few times. No antigen is known for it. Trimming took off 6 bases at V and 7 bases at J, with 12 bases between the two ends. The CDR3 has 13 residues. CDR1 is MNHEY and CDR2 is SVGAGI in the germline V gene. Study observations and caveats: Near-lowest levels of clonal expansion characterized partial responders at 0.1-3.0 mg/kg. The study observed clonal expansion of CD4+ and CD8+ blood T cells by week 6 at 0.1 to 3.0 mg/kg.

TCRdb's table, derived via immunoSEQ multiplex PCR, lists solely in-frame clones and lacks some. Here the sample spans 70,000 to 90,000 clones, roughly 80% being singletons. The material sequenced was CD4+ or CD8+ T cells sorted from blood, taken in a trial of the OX40 agonist ivuxolimab. V usage is TRBV6-5 and J usage is TRBJ2-2; possibly TRBD1 or TRBD2 for D (5 bases each). This TCR derives from an adult with an advanced solid tumor such as melanoma, head and neck, liver or kidney cancer. The CDR3 DNA reads TGTGCCAGCAGCGCAAGAGGGGTCGGGGAGCTGTTTTTT. Translated, it gives CASSARGVGELFF.